The next 14 T cell receptor beta chains were all read from a single sample in a study of shared clonotypes between healthy human individuals. Assay: immunoSEQ multiplex PCR; the TCRdb copy retains only in-frame clones and omits some. The data contain almost 700,000 clones, about 91% of them singletons. In the naive CD8 group, cells lacked CD45RO and were positively selected for CCR7, so terminally differentiated effector memory CD45RA+ cells were left out. The sample was naive CD8+ T cells sorted from blood. The receptors originated from a young man in good health.

The V and J genes are TRBV5-6 and TRBJ2-5; D tentatively reads TRBD1 or TRBD2 (6 bases each). The V gene's germline CDR1 is SGHDT and CDR2 YYEEEE. V shed 7 bases and J shed 5 bases, with 18 bases lying between them. The CDR3 runs to 14 residues. CDR3 amino acids: CASPLGGGEETQYF. The DNA for the CDR3 is TGTGCCAGCCCTCTCGGGGGCGGGGAGGAGACCCAGTACTTC.

This sequence joins TRBV29-1 and TRBJ2-7, with 10 bases aligning to TRBD1. Per the germline V gene, CDR1 is SQVTM and CDR2 is ANQGSEA. The CDR3 is 13 amino acids. With V trimmed by 6 bases and J by 3 bases, 5 bases remained unmatched. The CDR3 here is CSVGTGDHYEQYF. DNA of the CDR3: TGCAGCGTAGGGACAGGGGACCACTACGAGCAGTACTTC.

This chain connects TRBV28 to TRBJ2-1, with D tentatively TRBD1 (5 bases). Trimming shortened V by 1 base and J by 5 bases, and 15 bases separated the two germline ends. CDR1 is MDHEN, CDR2 SYDVKM, per germline. The CDR3 totals 16 residues. The CDR3 DNA reads as TGTGCCAGCAGTTTATTCCAGGGCTCCCCCGACAATGAGCAGTTCTTC. Translated, it gives CASSLFQGSPDNEQFF.

The rearrangement links TRBV11-2 to TRBJ2-1; a weak D match, TRBD1 (5 bases). Deletions cut 3 bases from V and 6 bases from J, with 6 bases between. This CDR3 is 12 amino acids long. CDR1 is SGHAT and CDR2 is FQNNGV in the germline V gene. This CDR3 is CASSFQGNEQFF. The CDR3 DNA is TGTGCCAGCAGCTTCCAGGGCAATGAGCAGTTCTTC.

This chain joins TRBV27 and TRBJ2-3, with D possibly TRBD2 on 6 matching bases. The CDR3 covers 15 residues. Between the trimmed V and J ends, which lost 5 bases and 0 bases, there was a span of 12 bases. Germline V gene data show CDR1 as MNHEY and CDR2 as SMNVEV (reference sequence). CDR3 sequence: CASSPAAGSTDTQYF. The CDR3, as DNA: TGTGCCAGCAGTCCCGCGGCGGGAAGCACAGATACGCAGTATTTT.

This chain uses TRBV5-8 with TRBJ2-7, with D possibly matching TRBD2 (5 bases). V was cut by 8 bases and J by 2 bases, with 20 bases left in between. The CDR3 consists of 15 residues. Germline V gene lookup returns CDR1 SGHTS and CDR2 YDEGEE. DNA for the CDR3: TGTGCCAGGGCGGGCGAGGGCCGGGGAGCCTACGAGCAGTACTTC. It is translated as CARAGEGRGAYEQYF.

The rearrangement links TRBV5-1 to TRBJ2-7; no reliable D call. There are 13 residues in the CDR3. The germline V gene encodes CDR1 SGHRS and CDR2 YFSETQ. V lost 6 bases to trimming and J lost 5 bases, with 15 bases between them. The CDR3 sequence: CASTPNGPDEQYF. CDR3 nucleotide sequence: TGCGCCAGCACCCCTAACGGCCCGGACGAGCAGTACTTC.

This clone was recorded a few times. The genes are TRBV27 and TRBJ2-7; D is perhaps TRBD2 (7 bases). The CDR3 length is 15 residues. Germline V gives CDR1 MNHEY, CDR2 SMNVEV (reference sequence). V gave up 5 bases and J gave up 2 bases, with 16 bases separating them. CDR3 in amino acids: CASSPAGAVTYEQYF. CDR3 in DNA: TGTGCCAGCAGTCCCGCGGGGGCAGTTACCTACGAGCAGTACTTC.

The rearrangement links TRBV6-5 to TRBJ2-1, with 8 bases identical to TRBD1. Germline V gene lookup returns CDR1 MNHEY and CDR2 SVGAGI. The J segment lost 10 bases and the V segment lost 4 bases, leaving 9 bases of the junction unmatched. CDR3 size: 14 residues. CDR3 sequence: CASSSGQVHREQFF. The CDR3 nucleotides read TGTGCCAGCAGTTCGGGACAGGTTCATCGGGAGCAGTTCTTC.

The chain joins TRBV10-3 to TRBJ2-1; 7 bases map to TRBD2. With 2 bases clipped from V and 7 bases from J, the junction kept 17 bases outside the gene matches. There are 18 residues in the CDR3. In germline, CDR1 is ENHRY, CDR2 SYGVKD. The CDR3 protein is CAISEIPLLVQGGNEQFF. Written as DNA, the CDR3 is TGTGCCATCAGTGAGATCCCCCTTCTAGTCCAGGGAGGGAATGAGCAGTTCTTC.

This chain links TRBV27 with TRBJ1-1, with 9 bases fitting TRBD1. The CDR3 has 14 amino acids. V shed 7 bases and J 5 bases; nucleotides not matched to a gene: 8. Germline V gives CDR1 MNHEY, CDR2 SMNVEV (reference sequence). The CDR3 is CASKIQGAWTEAFF. The CDR3, as DNA: TGTGCCAGCAAGATACAGGGGGCGTGGACTGAAGCTTTCTTT.

This chain joins TRBV7-6 and TRBJ2-7, with TRBD2 identical over 7 bases. The V gene end was trimmed by 1 base and the J gene end by 6 bases; junction bases not matched to a gene: 6. CDR3 length equals 14 residues. The V gene's germline CDR1 is SGHVS and CDR2 FNYEAQ. The CDR3 is CASSLVVGGGEQYF. The CDR3 region has the DNA TGTGCCAGCAGCTTAGTAGTGGGCGGGGGCGAGCAGTACTTC.

The genes are TRBV5-6 and TRBJ2-5; D is ambiguous. Looked up from germline, CDR1 is SGHDT and CDR2 is YYEEEE. The V and J ends lost 0 bases and 5 bases respectively, with 11 bases between them. This CDR3 comprises 14 residues. This CDR3 reads CASSLVDGPETQYF. CDR3 nucleotide sequence: TGTGCCAGCAGCTTGGTTGACGGTCCGGAGACCCAGTACTTC. Together with reference TRBV5-6 and TRBJ2-5, the CDR3 gives the full variable domain: DAGVTQSPTHLIKTRGQQVTLRCSPKSGHDTVSWYQQALGQGPQFIFQYYEEEERQRGNFPDRFSGHQFPNYSSELNVNALLLGDSALYLCASSLVDGPETQYFGPGTRLLVL.

The chain is built from TRBV11-2 and TRBJ2-2, with 9 bases matching TRBD2. This CDR3 has 16 amino acids. V dropped 1 base and J dropped 2; count of bases not matched to a gene: 2. The germline gives CDR1 SGHAT, CDR2 FQNNGV. In nucleotides, the CDR3 is TGTGCCAGCAGCTTAGTAGCGGGAGTCAACACCGGGGAGCTGTTTTTT. It yields the protein CASSLVAGVNTGELFF.